Below are 21 T cell receptor beta chains sequenced from a single sample in a study of OX40 agonist ivuxolimab in advanced cancers. Clones were sequenced by immunoSEQ multiplex PCR, and TCRdb holds only the in-frame ones, with some missing. In the table there are roughly 92,000 clones, 90% of which are singletons. Material: CD4+ or CD8+ T cells sorted from blood, obtained in a trial of the OX40 agonist ivuxolimab. The receptor set was obtained from an adult with an advanced solid tumor such as melanoma, head and neck, liver or kidney cancer.

The chain is built from TRBV27 and TRBJ1-2, with a possible D match to TRBD1 (6 bases). CDR3 length: 16 residues. Trimming stripped 6 bases from V and 4 bases from J, with 21 bases between. From germline, CDR1 is MNHEY and CDR2 SMNVEV (reference sequence). The chain's CDR3 is CASSLRANLGGYGYTF. CDR3 in DNA: TGTGCCAGCAGCCTTCGGGCGAACCTAGGGGGCTATGGCTACACCTTC.

The V gene is TRBV6-1, the J gene TRBJ1-5, with D hard to call. Per germline, CDR1 MNHNS and CDR2 SASEGT. V lost 2 bases and J lost 1, with 3 bases in between. This CDR3 comprises 13 residues. CDR3 nucleotides: TGTGCCAGCAGTGAACGCAGCAATCAGCCCCAGCATTTT. Protein product: CASSERSNQPQHF.

This clone was picked up one time. V gene TRBV19 combines with J gene TRBJ1-1, with D maybe TRBD1 (6 bases). Trimming took off 0 bases at V and 5 bases at J, with 13 bases between the two ends. The CDR3 consists of 15 residues. Germline V gene data show CDR1 as LNHDA and CDR2 as SQIVND (reference sequence). The CDR3: CASSIDQGRGTEAFF. The CDR3 coding sequence is TGTGCCAGTAGTATAGATCAGGGGAGGGGGACTGAAGCTTTCTTT.

The chain is built from TRBV6-1 and TRBJ2-1; TRBD2 matches 12 bases. This CDR3 comprises 14 residues. Germline loops: CDR1 MNHNS, CDR2 SASEGT. V was clipped by 6 bases and J by 9 bases; unmatched bases: 6. Here the CDR3 reads CASRTSGGLSEQFF. The DNA of the CDR3 is TGTGCCAGCAGAACTAGCGGGGGGCTTAGTGAGCAGTTCTTC.

The rearrangement uses TRBV6-1 and TRBJ1-3, with 11 nucleotides matching TRBD1. Germline V gives CDR1 MNHNS, CDR2 SASEGT. V shed 6 bases, J shed 8 bases, and the junction held 6 bases outside the gene matches. The CDR3 covers 14 residues. CDR3 nucleotides: TGTGCCAGCAGGGACCGGGACAGGGGGGACACCATATATTTT. Its protein is CASRDRDRGDTIYF.

This chain uses TRBV30 with TRBJ2-3; 8 nucleotides align to TRBD2. The junction had 4 bases not matched to a gene; V was cut back by 7 bases and J by 1 base. Germline assignment: CDR1 GTSNPN and CDR2 SVGIG (reference sequence). CDR3 length: 13 amino acids. The CDR3 region has the DNA TGTGCCTCGCAACTAGCGGGCACAGATACGCAGTATTTT. It codes for CASQLAGTDTQYF.

The chain uses TRBV2 and TRBJ2-2, with D tentatively TRBD2 (6 bases). V gave up 7 bases and J gave up 4 bases, with 16 bases separating them. There are 15 residues in the CDR3. From germline, CDR1 is SNHLY and CDR2 FYNNEI. The CDR3 protein is CASIRGTRSTGELFF. The CDR3 coding sequence is TGTGCCAGCATACGGGGGACGAGGAGCACCGGGGAGCTGTTTTTT.

This chain connects TRBV5-5 to TRBJ1-2, with D hard to call. CDR1 SGHKS and CDR2 YYEKEE come from the germline V gene (reference sequence). CDR3 length: 13 amino acids. Deletions cut 0 bases from V and 5 bases from J, with 8 bases between. The CDR3, as DNA: TGTGCCAGCAGCTTGGAGGCGGGGTATGGCTACACCTTC. Protein: CASSLEAGYGYTF.

This rearrangement joins TRBV29-1 to TRBJ2-3, with D tentatively TRBD1 or TRBD2 (6 bases each). The germline V and J ends were trimmed by 7 bases and 6 bases, with 11 bases remaining between them. Per germline, CDR1 SQVTM and CDR2 ANQGSEA. The CDR3 consists of 11 residues. The CDR3 DNA is TGCAGCGGGGGGGCCCCGGATACGCAGTATTTT. Residues: CSGGAPDTQYF.

The gene calls are TRBV6-5 and TRBJ2-5; the match to TRBD2 covers 7 bases. The germline V gene has CDR1 MNHEY and CDR2 SVGAGI. V was clipped by 2 bases and J by 6 bases; unmatched bases: 6. The CDR3 is made up of 14 amino acids. CDR3 sequence (DNA): TGTGCCAGCAGTTACCGCGGGGGTAGTCAGACCCAGTACTTC. As protein: CASSYRGGSQTQYF.

This clone was detected once. The V and J genes are TRBV5-4 and TRBJ2-3; tentatively, D is TRBD1 (5 bases). The germline CDR1 and CDR2 sequences are SGHNT and YYREEE (reference sequence). This CDR3 has 14 amino acids. Trimming left V 4 bases short and J 5 bases short, with 14 bases between. The chain's CDR3 is CASSIQGVIDTQYF. The CDR3 bases are TGTGCCAGCAGCATCCAGGGTGTTATAGATACGCAGTATTTT. Based on the CDR3 plus reference TRBV5-4 and TRBJ2-3, the full variable domain is ETGVTQSPTHLIKTRGQQVTLRCSSQSGHNTVSWYQQALGQGPQFIFQYYREEENGRGNFPPRFSGLQFPNYSSELNVNALELDDSALYLCASSIQGVIDTQYFGPGTRLTVL.

This chain uses TRBV18 with TRBJ2-1, with 7 bases that match TRBD1. The J segment lost 10 bases and the V segment lost 2 bases, leaving 11 bases of the junction unmatched. Germline CDR1 and CDR2: KGHSH and LQKENI. This CDR3 has 15 amino acids. CDR3 in amino acids: CASSPEVQGKREQFF. CDR3 nucleotide sequence: TGTGCCAGCTCACCAGAGGTACAGGGGAAAAGGGAGCAGTTCTTC.

This clone was counted only a few times. The V call is TRBV30, the J call TRBJ1-1, with TRBD1 matching over 7 bases. CDR3 length: 14 amino acids. The germline V gene encodes CDR1 GTSNPN and CDR2 SVGIG (reference sequence). Unmatched junction bases numbered 3, after V lost 0 bases and J lost 2 bases. For the CDR3, the DNA is TGTGCCTGGAGTGTACGAGGGGGCAACACTGAAGCTTTCTTT. It translates to CAWSVRGGNTEAFF.

The chain couples TRBV6-1 to TRBJ2-5; D remains ambiguous. The V gene's germline CDR1 is MNHNS and CDR2 SASEGT. Trimming cost V 3 bases and J 5 bases, with 16 bases left between them. The CDR3 extends over 15 amino acids. CDR3 loop: CASSEVVTFSETQYF. For the CDR3, the DNA is TGTGCCAGCAGTGAGGTCGTCACGTTCTCCGAGACCCAGTACTTC.

This chain joins TRBV5-4 and TRBJ2-3, with 7 bases identical to TRBD2. CDR1 and CDR2 (germline): SGHNT, YYREEE (reference sequence). After removal of 1 base from V and 4 bases from J, the junction contained 3 bases not matched to a gene. CDR3 length: 14 residues. The DNA for the CDR3 is TGTGCCAGCAGCTTGTCGGGAGGACCAGATACGCAGTATTTT. It specifies CASSLSGGPDTQYF.

This sequence joins TRBV5-1 and TRBJ2-2, with unresolved D. CDR1 is SGHRS, CDR2 YFSETQ, per germline. The CDR3 totals 14 residues. Trimming stripped 2 bases from V and 2 bases from J, with 7 bases between. In DNA form, the CDR3 reads TGCGCCAGCAGCTTCCAGGCCAACACCGGGGAGCTGTTTTTT. Amino acids: CASSFQANTGELFF.

The rearrangement uses TRBV28 and TRBJ2-1; 9 bases align to TRBD2. V dropped 8 bases and J dropped 5; count of bases not matched to a gene: 10. The CDR3 totals 15 residues. Germline loops: CDR1 MDHEN, CDR2 SYDVKM. The CDR3 DNA is TGTGCCAGCGGATTAGCGGGAGTAGTGGACAATGAGCAGTTCTTC. Protein: CASGLAGVVDNEQFF.

This chain joins TRBV7-9 and TRBJ1-5; 11 bases align to TRBD1. Germline V gene data show CDR1 as SEHNR and CDR2 as FQNEAQ (reference sequence). This CDR3 contains 16 residues. V dropped 2 bases and J dropped 4; count of bases not matched to a gene: 4. This chain's CDR3 is CASSLTGTGGNQPQHF. CDR3 nucleotides: TGTGCCAGCAGCTTAACCGGGACAGGGGGGAATCAGCCCCAGCATTTT.

This clone was observed once. The genes are TRBV5-1 and TRBJ2-7; 11 bases align to TRBD1. After removal of 6 bases from V and 3 bases from J, the junction contained 8 bases not matched to a gene. Germline-derived CDR1 and CDR2 are SGHRS and YFSETQ. CDR3 length equals 15 residues. Here the CDR3 DNA reads TGCGCCAGCACCGGGGCGGGACAGGGGGTCTACGAGCAGTACTTC. Amino acids: CASTGAGQGVYEQYF.

In its sample, this clone was seen a few times. The chain carries TRBV5-4 and TRBJ2-3, with TRBD1 matching over 12 bases. The CDR3 sequence is 17 residues long. With V trimmed by 5 bases and J by 0 bases, 7 bases remained unmatched. Per the germline V gene, CDR1 is SGHNT and CDR2 is YYREEE (reference sequence). This CDR3 is CASSRPGQGASTDTQYF. The DNA of the CDR3 is TGTGCCAGCAGTCGACCGGGACAGGGGGCGAGCACAGATACGCAGTATTTT.

The chain uses TRBV6-5 and TRBJ2-3; D possibly matches TRBD1 or TRBD2 (6 bases each). Germline-derived CDR1 and CDR2 are MNHEY and SVGAGI. The CDR3 is 13 amino acids. The V end lost 6 bases, the J end lost 7 bases, and 14 bases lay between the germline ends. The CDR3 DNA reads TGTGCCAGCAGGCAGTTGGGGGGCCATACGCAGTATTTT. Residues: CASRQLGGHTQYF.